Following are 5 T cell receptor beta chains from one sample sequenced in a study of molecular identifiers for immune sequencing clone quantification. TCRdb ran MiXCR on the PCR reads and lists one entry per CDR3 protein. The table has about 510,000 distinct CDR3 sequences, about a fifth seen once; the top ten hold 0.84%. Source material: naive CD8+ T cells from blood, with Jurkat cell RNA spiked in. The sample's subset: FACS-sorted CD8+CD4-CCR7+CD45RA+ naive T cells. The receptors here all came from a human donor in good health. Some libraries in this study had Jurkat cell RNA spiked in.

This clonotype was observed a handful of times. The J gene is TRBJ2-1, the V gene TRBV6-5; D is possibly TRBD2 (7 bases). Deletions cut 8 bases from V and 5 bases from J, with 16 bases between. Germline V gene sequence: CDR1 MNHEY, CDR2 SVGAGI. This CDR3 has 14 residues. DNA of the CDR3: TGTGCCAGCTGTCCCGCGGGGGCCCACAATGAGCAGTTCTTC. Its translation: CASCPAGAHNEQFF.

Notes on this clonotype: At one of its ends the junction is not consistent with the germline gene, which may arise from a read error. The chain couples TRBV7-2 to TRBJ1-2; the D is unclear. Germline V CDR1 and CDR2: SGHTA, FQGNSA. The CDR3 runs to 14 residues. CDR3 sequence (DNA): TGTGCCAGCGGCTTCGGTACCCGGCTCTATGGCTACACCTTC. Protein sequence: CASGFGTRLYGYTF.

This clonotype came up many times. CDR3 sequence: CSARDSRGLEETQYF. CDR3 coding DNA: TGCAGTGCTAGAGACTCCCGGGGGCTGGAAGAGACCCAGTACTTC. This chain connects TRBV20-1 to TRBJ2-5; D possibly uses TRBD1 or TRBD2 (6 bases each). CDR1 and CDR2 from the germline V gene are DFQATT and SNEGSKA (reference sequence). Trimming took 0 bases from V and 3 from J, leaving 14 bases between them. The CDR3 totals 15 residues.

The chain joins TRBV6-6 to TRBJ2-1; possible D gene TRBD2, 6 bases. CDR1 and CDR2 (germline): MNHNY, SVGAGI (reference sequence). With 7 bases removed from V and 0 bases from J, the gap between germline ends came to 13 bases. The CDR3 spans 15 residues. As DNA, the CDR3 is TGTGCCAGCAATATTTACGGGAGCTCCTACAATGAGCAGTTCTTC. This translates into CASNIYGSSYNEQFF.

Notes on this clonotype: A much larger clone differs by one base, so this may be a read error. The conserved phenylalanine or tryptophan normally closing the CDR3 is absent here, so this likely arose from a read error. The chain has TRBV2 and TRBJ2-2; either TRBD1 or TRBD2 may supply D (5 bases each). Trimming shortened V by 8 bases and J by 7 bases, and 11 bases separated the two germline ends. The length of the CDR3 is 12 residues. CDR1 is SNHLY and CDR2 is FYNNEI in the germline V gene. CDR3 protein: CASYGTVGELFL. The CDR3 DNA reads as TGTGCCAGCTACGGGACGGTCGGGGAGCTGTTTCTT.